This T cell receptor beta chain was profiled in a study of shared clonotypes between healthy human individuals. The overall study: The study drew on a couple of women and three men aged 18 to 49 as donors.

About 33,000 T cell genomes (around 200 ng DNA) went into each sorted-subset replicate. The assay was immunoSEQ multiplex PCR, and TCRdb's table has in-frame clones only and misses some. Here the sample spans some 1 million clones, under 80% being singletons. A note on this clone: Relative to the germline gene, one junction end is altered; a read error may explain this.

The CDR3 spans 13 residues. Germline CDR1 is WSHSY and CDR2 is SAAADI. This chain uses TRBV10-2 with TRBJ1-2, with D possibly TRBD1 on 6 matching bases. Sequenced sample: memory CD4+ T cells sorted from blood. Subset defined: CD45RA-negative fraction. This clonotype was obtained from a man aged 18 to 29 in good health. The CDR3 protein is CASSEAGAYGYTF. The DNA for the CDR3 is TGCGCCAGCAGTGAGGCAGGGGCCTATGGTTACACCTTC.